This entry lists 28 T cell receptor beta chains sequenced from one sample in a study of T-cell reconstitution after alpha-beta-depleted transplantation in children (dated by TCRdb to about 2016). The sample's treatment or condition, from its label and the paper: allogeneic hematopoietic cell transplantation with graft depleted of TCRalphabeta T cells and CD19 B cells. The library was built by means of PCR. Sequencing was carried out with an Illumina HiSeq 2500. TCR libraries were prepared with molecular barcoding, using unique molecular identifiers to normalize TCRbeta repertoire quantification. The public reads were run again by TCRdb, first through fastp at Q25 and then through MiXCR, and only productive beta chains were kept. Records with the same CDR3 protein are collapsed into one entry carrying the most frequent genes and DNA. The sample has 700,000 or so distinct CDR3 sequences on record, less than 15% of them singletons. The top ten hold 0.79% of the sample.

Source: PBMCs, taken before TCRalphabeta/CD19-depleted stem cell transplant. Receptor source: a girl under 10 years old with congenital amegakaryocytic thrombocytopenia, due to receive a stem cell transplant.

This clonotype has more than one count but fewer than ten. The V call is TRBV28, the J call TRBJ2-5; 15 bases match TRBD2. The CDR3 is 15 residues long. V lost 6 bases and J lost 4; bases outside the gene matches: 3. Germline CDR1 reads MDHEN; CDR2 reads SYDVKM. CDR3 in DNA: TGTGCCAGCAGACGGACTAGCGGGAGGGCAGAGACCCAGTACTTC. Protein product: CASRRTSGRAETQYF.

This clonotype was counted many times. The chain employs TRBV20-1 and TRBJ2-2; no definite D call. From germline, CDR1 is DFQATT and CDR2 SNEGSKA (reference sequence). CDR3 length equals 11 residues. The DNA for the CDR3 is TGCGCCTCGGAGATTACCGGGGAGCTGTTTTTT. It is translated as CASEITGELFF.

This clonotype was seen ten or more times. The gene calls are TRBV12-3 or TRBV12-4 and TRBJ1-3; TRBD1 might be the D (6 bases). This CDR3 is built from 15 residues. V dropped 1 base and J dropped 4 bases, with 11 bases sitting between them. This chain's CDR3 is CASSLVGARGNTIYF. CDR3 nucleotides: TGTGCCAGCAGTTTAGTGGGGGCTAGGGGAAACACCATATATTTT.

There are a few counts of this clonotype. The chain joins TRBV5-1 to TRBJ2-5; 7 nucleotides match TRBD2. Germline-derived CDR1 and CDR2 are SGHRS and YFSETQ. This CDR3 region has 15 residues. V trimming: 1 base; J trimming: 2 bases; junction bases outside the gene matches: 5. CDR3 sequence: CASSLNQRGQETQYF. DNA of the CDR3: TGCGCCAGCAGCTTGAACCAGCGGGGACAAGAGACCCAGTACTTC.

This chain connects TRBV20-1 to TRBJ2-1; weak D call: TRBD2 (5 bases). Trimming left V 6 bases short and J 8 bases short, with 20 bases between. There are 14 residues in the CDR3. The germline gives CDR1 DFQATT, CDR2 SNEGSKA (reference sequence). CDR3 sequence (DNA): TGCAGTGCCTCCCGGGCTACGGGGTTCGATGAGCAGTTCTTC. It yields the protein CSASRATGFDEQFF.

This clonotype was counted many times. The CDR3 reads CASSLPVIAGSSYEQYF. The DNA for the CDR3 is TGTGCCAGCAGCTTGCCGGTGATCGCGGGTAGCTCCTACGAGCAGTACTTC. This chain links TRBV5-6 with TRBJ2-7, with D possibly being TRBD2 (5 bases). The CDR3 has 17 amino acids. Trimming removed 1 base at V and 0 bases at J, with 17 bases between. CDR1 SGHDT and CDR2 YYEEEE come from the germline V gene.

This rearrangement joins TRBV3-1 to TRBJ2-7; D gene ambiguous. Germline V CDR1 and CDR2: LGHDT, YNNKEL (reference sequence). The V and J ends lost 0 bases and 2 bases respectively, with 20 bases between them. This CDR3 contains 18 residues. The CDR3 DNA is TGTGCCAGCAGCCAAGATGTTACAGACGTGAGTAGACCCTACGAGCAGTACTTC. Protein sequence: CASSQDVTDVSRPYEQYF.

The table lists this clonotype with many counts. The chain is built from TRBV20-1 and TRBJ1-1; 8 bases agree with TRBD1. The length of the CDR3 is 12 residues. After removal of 3 bases from V and 11 bases from J, the junction contained 8 bases not matched to a gene. Per the germline V gene, CDR1 is DFQATT and CDR2 is SNEGSKA (reference sequence). The CDR3 sequence: CSARGTGAYAFF. CDR3 sequence (DNA): TGCAGTGCTAGGGGGACAGGCGCATACGCTTTCTTT.

The sample holds many counts of this clonotype. V usage is TRBV5-1 and J usage is TRBJ2-1; D may be TRBD2 (6 bases). Germline V gene data show CDR1 as SGHRS and CDR2 as YFSETQ. CDR3 size: 16 residues. V shed 3 bases and J shed 0 bases, with 13 bases lying between them. The CDR3 sequence is CASSSTTGSSYNEQFF. In DNA, the CDR3 is TGCGCCAGCAGCTCAACTACCGGGAGCTCCTACAATGAGCAGTTCTTC.

This clonotype was found many times. The gene calls are TRBV12-3 or TRBV12-4 and TRBJ1-2, with D unresolved. V was shortened by 3 bases and J by 5 bases, with 16 bases between the two germline ends. This CDR3 has 15 amino acids. The CDR3 sequence is CASSFGLPVMYGYTF. CDR3 in DNA: TGTGCCAGCAGTTTTGGTCTCCCGGTAATGTATGGCTACACCTTC.

This clonotype was counted a few times. The chain joins TRBV29-1 to TRBJ1-2, with 9 bases lining up with TRBD1. The V gene's germline CDR1 is SQVTM and CDR2 ANQGSEA. The V segment lost 4 bases and the J segment 7 bases; nucleotides outside the gene matches: 13. The CDR3 spans 15 residues. The CDR3 DNA reads TGCAGCGTTGGATTTGGGGGACAGGGTCTTGGTGGCTACACCTTC. It specifies CSVGFGGQGLGGYTF.

This clonotype turned up a few times. This chain connects TRBV20-1 to TRBJ2-7; TRBD2 aligns across 10 bases. This CDR3 has 16 residues. Germline V gene sequence: CDR1 DFQATT, CDR2 SNEGSKA (reference sequence). V gave up 4 bases and J gave up 4 bases; unmatched junction bases: 13. CDR3 in DNA: TGCAGTGCTACAATAGCGGGAGGAGGTGGGCGATACGAGCAGTACTTC. This sequence encodes CSATIAGGGGRYEQYF.

This clonotype appeared a few times. This chain connects TRBV21-1 to TRBJ2-3; the D call TRBD1 from the table was never checked on the DNA. TRBV21-1 is a documented pseudogene. This CDR3 region has 17 residues. The CDR3 DNA follows: TGTGCCAGCAGCAAGCCCCCTAACCACGATAGCACAGATACGCAGTATTTT. As protein: CASSKPPNHDSTDTQYF.

The V gene is TRBV7-9, the J gene TRBJ2-1; D is possibly TRBD2 (5 bases). This CDR3 contains 14 residues. The germline V and J ends were trimmed by 5 bases and 7 bases, with 15 bases remaining between them. Per the germline V gene, CDR1 is SEHNR and CDR2 is FQNEAQ (reference sequence). This CDR3 is CASSTPEGENEQFF. The CDR3, as DNA: TGTGCCAGCAGCACCCCCGAGGGAGAGAATGAGCAGTTCTTC.

This clonotype turned up a few times. The chain combines TRBV7-9 with TRBJ2-6; D is perhaps TRBD2 (6 bases). Germline CDR1 is SEHNR and CDR2 is FQNEAQ (reference sequence). V lost 5 bases to trimming and J lost 3 bases, with 11 bases between them. The CDR3 spans 15 residues. As DNA, the CDR3 is TGTGCCAGCAGCCTATGGACTATTGGGGCCAACGTCCTGACTTTC. Translated, it gives CASSLWTIGANVLTF.

About this clonotype: A read error may explain this, as a much larger clone is one base away. The genes are TRBV12-3 or TRBV12-4 and TRBJ2-5, with a possible D match to TRBD2 (5 bases). The V end lost 7 bases, the J end lost 0 bases, and 9 bases lay between the germline ends. CDR3 length equals 13 residues. CDR3 protein: CASIDYNQETQYF. The CDR3 DNA reads TGTGCCAGCATCGACTACAACCAAGAGACCCAGTACTTC.

In its sample, this clonotype was seen many times. The V and J genes are TRBV24-1 and TRBJ1-5; the match to TRBD1 covers 7 bases. This CDR3 comprises 15 residues. From germline, CDR1 is KGHDR and CDR2 SFDVKD. J gave up 4 bases and V 4 bases, and 6 bases lay outside the gene matches. This CDR3 reads CATSDSWTGNQPQHF. The CDR3 coding sequence is TGTGCCACCAGTGACTCATGGACAGGTAATCAGCCCCAGCATTTT.

This chain uses TRBV10-2 with TRBJ2-3, with D tentatively TRBD1 (6 bases). This CDR3 has 20 residues. From germline, CDR1 is WSHSY and CDR2 SAAADI. V dropped 5 bases and J dropped 3 bases, with 30 bases sitting between them. DNA for the CDR3: TGCGCCAGCAGTATTCAGTCAGGGGTGGATAGCCCCGCCCAAACAGATACGCAGTATTTT. This encodes CASSIQSGVDSPAQTDTQYF.

On this clonotype: This may come from a read error, since a much larger clone is one base off. This chain uses TRBV29-1 with TRBJ1-2; TRBD1 aligns across 8 bases. From germline, CDR1 is SQVTM and CDR2 ANQGSEA. This CDR3 comprises 12 residues. The CDR3 region has the DNA TGCAGCGTGGGGGACAGGAGCCTTGGCGACACCTTC. It yields the protein CSVGDRSLGDTF.

This clonotype occurred many times. The chain carries TRBV29-1 and TRBJ2-3; 10 bases map to TRBD1. The CDR3 length is 18 residues. J gave up 3 bases and V 6 bases, and 18 bases lay outside the gene matches. Germline V gene data show CDR1 as SQVTM and CDR2 as ANQGSEA. The CDR3 reads CSVQGGTGEREDTDTQYF. The CDR3 nucleotides are TGCAGCGTCCAGGGGGGGACAGGGGAAAGAGAAGATACAGATACGCAGTATTTT.

This clonotype occurred many times. The DNA of the CDR3 is TGTGCCAGCAGCCCTAGACTAGCGGAGAACCAAGAGACCCAGTACTTC. Its protein product is CASSPRLAENQETQYF. This chain links TRBV11-2 with TRBJ2-5, with TRBD2 matching 9 bases. Trimming at V came to 5 bases and at J to 0 bases, leaving 7 bases not matched to a gene. Per germline, CDR1 SGHAT and CDR2 FQNNGV. CDR3 length: 16 residues.

Many counts were recorded for this clonotype. CDR3 protein: CSAREDRDSYEQYF. The DNA for the CDR3 is TGCAGTGCTAGAGAGGACAGGGACTCCTACGAGCAGTACTTC. The genes are TRBV20-1 and TRBJ2-7; 8 bases agree with TRBD1. The ends lost 0 bases at V and 0 bases at J; junction bases unmatched: 1. CDR3 length: 14 residues. The germline CDR1 and CDR2 sequences are DFQATT and SNEGSKA (reference sequence).

The J gene is TRBJ2-1, the V gene TRBV7-9; possible D gene TRBD1, 6 bases. Germline CDR1 and CDR2: SEHNR and FQNEAQ (reference sequence). The CDR3 covers 17 residues. Trimming removed 5 bases from V and 4 bases from J, with 21 bases in between. CDR3 nucleotide sequence: TGTGCCAGCAGCCGACTCGCAGGGGCCGATAATTACAATGAGCAGTTCTTC. It codes for CASSRLAGADNYNEQFF.

This clonotype has a handful of counts. The chain joins TRBV20-1 to TRBJ2-7, with D perhaps TRBD1 (6 bases). The CDR3 sequence is 15 residues long. The V and J ends lost 0 bases and 3 bases respectively, with 15 bases between them. Per germline, CDR1 DFQATT and CDR2 SNEGSKA (reference sequence). In nucleotides, the CDR3 is TGCAGTGCTAGAGATATCGAGCAGGGGCTCTACGAGCAGTACTTC. Translating it yields CSARDIEQGLYEQYF.

In its sample, this clonotype was seen many times. The rearrangement joins TRBV10-3 to TRBJ2-1; no firm D call. Germline V CDR1 and CDR2: ENHRY, SYGVKD. This CDR3 comprises 16 residues. The V end lost 0 bases, the J end lost 0 bases, and 9 bases lay between the germline ends. This CDR3 is CAISESTSSSYNEQFF. The CDR3, as DNA: TGTGCCATCAGTGAGTCGACGTCCAGCTCCTACAATGAGCAGTTCTTC.

The chain combines TRBV6-5 with TRBJ2-1; D possibly corresponds to TRBD1 (6 bases). Trimming removed 6 bases from V and 4 bases from J, with 16 bases in between. Germline V gives CDR1 MNHEY, CDR2 SVGAGI. This CDR3 region has 15 residues. The CDR3 loop is CASSYRDLSYNEQFF. In nucleotides, the CDR3 is TGTGCCAGCAGCTACAGGGATTTATCATACAATGAGCAGTTCTTC.

This chain uses TRBV24-1 with TRBJ2-7; D is unresolved. The CDR3 length is 15 residues. The germline V gene has CDR1 KGHDR and CDR2 SFDVKD. The V end was cut by 12 bases, the J end by 3 bases, with 23 bases between. In nucleotides, the CDR3 is TGTGCCGCCCGGACCCAGGAACCCTACGACTACGAGCAGTACTTC. Residues: CAARTQEPYDYEQYF.

This clonotype has just a few counts. The V call is TRBV20-1, the J call TRBJ1-2; 9 positions agree with TRBD1. Trimming cost V 5 bases and J 3 bases; bases outside gene matches: 10. The CDR3 is made up of 15 amino acids. Germline CDR1 reads DFQATT; CDR2 reads SNEGSKA (reference sequence). In DNA form, the CDR3 reads TGCAGTGCTCTTGCCACAGGGGGCGTCCACTATGGCTACACCTTC. Protein product: CSALATGGVHYGYTF.